The 2 T cell receptor beta chains in this list originate from one sample, sequenced in a study of T cell responses to AZD1222 COVID-19 vaccine. Assay used: immunoSEQ multiplex PCR; TCRdb lists only in-frame clones, some missing. In the table there are around 100,000 clones, 90% of which are singletons. The sequenced sample was peripheral blood, obtained on day 0 of AZD1222 vaccination. The source of these receptors is an adult in good health.

The chain is built from TRBV15 and TRBJ2-5; D is possibly TRBD1 (6 bases). This CDR3 contains 17 residues. Germline V CDR1 and CDR2: LNHNV, YYDKDF (reference sequence). V lost 3 bases to trimming and J lost 0 bases, with 17 bases between them. The chain's CDR3 is CATSRGSLTGNQETQYF. The CDR3 DNA sequence: TGTGCCACCAGCAGGGGGAGCTTAACAGGGAACCAAGAGACCCAGTACTTC.

The gene calls are TRBV9 and TRBJ2-2, with D perhaps being TRBD1 or TRBD2 (5 bases each). Trimming left V 1 base short and J 4 bases short, with 17 bases between. This CDR3 spans 17 amino acids. Germline CDR1 and CDR2: SGDLS and YYNGEE. The CDR3 region has the DNA TGTGCCAGCAGCGTATTTCGGGATCCAACAGGCACCGGGGAGCTGTTTTTT. Protein sequence: CASSVFRDPTGTGELFF.